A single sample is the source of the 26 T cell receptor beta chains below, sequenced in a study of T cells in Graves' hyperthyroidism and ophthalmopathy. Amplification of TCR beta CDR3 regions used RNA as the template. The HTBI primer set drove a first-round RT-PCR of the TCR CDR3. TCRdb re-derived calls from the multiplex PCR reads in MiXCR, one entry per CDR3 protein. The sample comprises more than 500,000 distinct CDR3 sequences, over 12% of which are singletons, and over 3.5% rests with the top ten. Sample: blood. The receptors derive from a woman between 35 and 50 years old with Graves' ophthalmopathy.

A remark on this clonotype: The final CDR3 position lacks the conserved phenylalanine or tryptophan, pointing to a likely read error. The CDR3 bases are TGTGCCAGCAGTTTGACAGGGGGTAAGGCAGATACGCAGTATCTT. Translated, it gives CASSLTGGKADTQYL. The chain links TRBV6-2 or TRBV6-3 to TRBJ2-3; TRBD1 matches at 9 bases. Germline CDR1 MNHEY, CDR2 SVGEGT. V lost 4 bases and J lost 4; bases outside the gene matches: 6. The CDR3 has 15 residues.

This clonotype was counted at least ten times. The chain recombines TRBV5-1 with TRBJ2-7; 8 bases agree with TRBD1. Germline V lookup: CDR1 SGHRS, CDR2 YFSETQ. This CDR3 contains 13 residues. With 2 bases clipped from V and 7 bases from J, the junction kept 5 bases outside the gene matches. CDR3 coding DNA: TGCGCCAGCAGCTTCCCCGACAGGGGAGAGCAGTACTTC. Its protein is CASSFPDRGEQYF. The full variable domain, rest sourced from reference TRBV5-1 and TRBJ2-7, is KAGVTQTPRYLIKTRGQQVTLSCSPISGHRSVSWYQQTPGQGLQFLFEYFSETQRNKGNFPGRFSGRQFSNSRSEMNVSTLELGDSALYLCASSFPDRGEQYFGPGTRLTVT.

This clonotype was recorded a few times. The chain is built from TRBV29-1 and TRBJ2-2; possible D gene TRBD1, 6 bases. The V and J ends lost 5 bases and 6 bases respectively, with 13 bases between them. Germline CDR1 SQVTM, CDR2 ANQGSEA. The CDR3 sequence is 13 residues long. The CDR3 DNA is TGCAGCGTTACGCAGGGGAGTTCCGGGGAGCTGTTTTTT. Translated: CSVTQGSSGELFF.

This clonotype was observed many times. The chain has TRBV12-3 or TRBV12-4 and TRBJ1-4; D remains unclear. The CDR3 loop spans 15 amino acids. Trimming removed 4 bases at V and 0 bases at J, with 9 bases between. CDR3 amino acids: CASSSVAATNEKLFF. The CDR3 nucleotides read TGTGCCAGCAGTTCAGTCGCTGCAACTAATGAAAAACTGTTTTTT.

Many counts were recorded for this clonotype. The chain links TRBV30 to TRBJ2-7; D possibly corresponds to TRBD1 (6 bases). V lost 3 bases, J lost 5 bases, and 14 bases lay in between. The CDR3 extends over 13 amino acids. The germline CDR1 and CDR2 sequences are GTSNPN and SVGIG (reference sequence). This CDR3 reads CAWRWQGSDEQYF. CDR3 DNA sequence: TGTGCCTGGAGGTGGCAGGGGAGCGACGAGCAGTACTTC.

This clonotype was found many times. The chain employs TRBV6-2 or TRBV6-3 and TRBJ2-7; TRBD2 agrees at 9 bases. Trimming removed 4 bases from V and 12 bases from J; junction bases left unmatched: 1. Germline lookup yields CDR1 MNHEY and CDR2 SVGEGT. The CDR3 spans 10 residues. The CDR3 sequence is CASSLAGVYF. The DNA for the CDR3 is TGTGCCAGCAGTTTAGCGGGAGTGTACTTC.

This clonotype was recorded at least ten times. CDR3 in amino acids: CASSSNANYEQYF. CDR3 coding DNA: TGTGCCAGCAGTTCAAATGCCAACTACGAGCAGTACTTC. The genes are TRBV12-3 or TRBV12-4 and TRBJ2-7; D call uncertain. CDR3 length equals 13 residues. The V end lost 4 bases, the J end lost 3 bases, and 10 bases lay between the germline ends.

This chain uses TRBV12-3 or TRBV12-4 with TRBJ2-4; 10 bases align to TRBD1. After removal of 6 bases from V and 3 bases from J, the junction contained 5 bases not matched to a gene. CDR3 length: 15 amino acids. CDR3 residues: CASSSGQGDKNIQYF. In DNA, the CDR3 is TGTGCCAGCAGCTCCGGACAGGGGGACAAAAACATTCAGTACTTC.

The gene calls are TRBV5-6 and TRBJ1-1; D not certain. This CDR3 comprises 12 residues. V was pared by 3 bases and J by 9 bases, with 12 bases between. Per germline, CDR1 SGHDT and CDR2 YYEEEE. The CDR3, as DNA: TGTGCCAGCAGCTCGCAGATTCATCAAGCTTTCTTT. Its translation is CASSSQIHQAFF. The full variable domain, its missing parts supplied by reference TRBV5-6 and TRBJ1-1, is DAGVTQSPTHLIKTRGQQVTLRCSPKSGHDTVSWYQQALGQGPQFIFQYYEEEERQRGNFPDRFSGHQFPNYSSELNVNALLLGDSALYLCASSSQIHQAFFGQGTRLTVV.

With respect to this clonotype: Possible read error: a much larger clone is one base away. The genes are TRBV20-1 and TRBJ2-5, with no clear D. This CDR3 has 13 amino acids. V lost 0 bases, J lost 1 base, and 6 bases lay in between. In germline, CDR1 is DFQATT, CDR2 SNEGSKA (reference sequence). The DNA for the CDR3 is TGCAGTGCTAGAGATACCTCCCAAGAGACCCAGTACTTC. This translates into CSARDTSQETQYF.

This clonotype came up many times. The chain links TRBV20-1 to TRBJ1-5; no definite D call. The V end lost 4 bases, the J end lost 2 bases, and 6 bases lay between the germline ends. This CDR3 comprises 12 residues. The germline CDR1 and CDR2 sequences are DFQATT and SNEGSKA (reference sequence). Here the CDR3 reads CSATSGNQPQHF. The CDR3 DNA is TGCAGTGCTACCTCGGGCAATCAGCCCCAGCATTTT.

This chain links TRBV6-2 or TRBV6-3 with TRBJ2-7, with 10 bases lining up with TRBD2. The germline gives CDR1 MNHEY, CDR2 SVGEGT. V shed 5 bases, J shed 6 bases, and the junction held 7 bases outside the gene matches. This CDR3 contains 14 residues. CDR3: CASSRRTSGAEQYF. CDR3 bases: TGTGCCAGCAGTAGGCGGACTAGCGGCGCCGAGCAGTACTTC.

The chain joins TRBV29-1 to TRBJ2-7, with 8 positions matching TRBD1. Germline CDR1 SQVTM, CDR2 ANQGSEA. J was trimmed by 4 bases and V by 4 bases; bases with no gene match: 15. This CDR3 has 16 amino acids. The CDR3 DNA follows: TGCAGCGTTGCCTTAGGTGCCGGGACAGGTAGTTACGAGCAGTACTTC. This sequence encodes CSVALGAGTGSYEQYF.

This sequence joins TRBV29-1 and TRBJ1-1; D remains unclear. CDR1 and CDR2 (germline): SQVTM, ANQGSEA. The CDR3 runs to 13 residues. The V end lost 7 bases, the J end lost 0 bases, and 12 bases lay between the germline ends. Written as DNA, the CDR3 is TGCAGCGCCCGGCGAGGAATGAACACTGAAGCTTTCTTT. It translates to CSARRGMNTEAFF. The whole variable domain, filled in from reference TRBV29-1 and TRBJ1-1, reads SAVISQKPSRDICQRGTSLTIQCQVDSQVTMMFWYRQQPGQSLTLIATANQGSEATYESGFVIDKFPISRPNLTFSTLTVSNMSPEDSSIYLCSARRGMNTEAFFGQGTRLTVV.

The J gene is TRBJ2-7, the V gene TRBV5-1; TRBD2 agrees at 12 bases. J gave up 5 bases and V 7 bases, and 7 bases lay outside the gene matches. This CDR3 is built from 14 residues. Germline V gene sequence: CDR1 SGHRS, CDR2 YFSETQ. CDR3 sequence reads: CASQTSGSGNEQYF. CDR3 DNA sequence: TGCGCCAGCCAGACTAGCGGGAGCGGCAACGAGCAGTACTTC.

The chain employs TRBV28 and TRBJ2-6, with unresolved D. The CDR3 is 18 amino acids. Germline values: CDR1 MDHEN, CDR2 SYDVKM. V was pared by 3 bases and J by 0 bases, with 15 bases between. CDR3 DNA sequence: TGTGCCAGCAGTTTTAGATATTGGTTTAGCTCTGGGGCCAACGTCCTGACTTTC. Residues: CASSFRYWFSSGANVLTF.

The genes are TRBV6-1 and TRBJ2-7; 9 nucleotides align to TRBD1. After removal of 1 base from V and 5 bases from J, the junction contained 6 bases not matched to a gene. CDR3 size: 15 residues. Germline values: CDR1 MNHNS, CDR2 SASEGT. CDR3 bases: TGTGCCAGCAGTGAAGAGGGACAGGGTAACGACGAGCAGTACTTC. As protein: CASSEEGQGNDEQYF.

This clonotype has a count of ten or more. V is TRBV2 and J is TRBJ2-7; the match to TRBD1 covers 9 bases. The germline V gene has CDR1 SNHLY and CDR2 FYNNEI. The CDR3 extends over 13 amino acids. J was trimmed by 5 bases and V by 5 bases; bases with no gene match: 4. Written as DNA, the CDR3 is TGTGCCAGCAGTTTGACAGGGGGACACGAGCAGTACTTC. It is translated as CASSLTGGHEQYF. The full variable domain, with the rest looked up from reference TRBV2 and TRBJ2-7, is EPEVTQTPSHQVTQMGQEVILRCVPISNHLYFYWYRQILGQKVEFLVSFYNNEISEKSEIFDDQFSVERPDGSNFTLKIRSTKLEDSAMYFCASSLTGGHEQYFGPGTRLTVT.

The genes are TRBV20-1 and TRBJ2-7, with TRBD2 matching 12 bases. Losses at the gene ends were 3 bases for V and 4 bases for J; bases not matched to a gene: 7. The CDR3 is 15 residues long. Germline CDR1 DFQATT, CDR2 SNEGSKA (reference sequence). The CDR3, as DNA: TGCAGTGCTAGTTCAAGGACTAGCGGGATTTACGAGCAGTACTTC. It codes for CSASSRTSGIYEQYF.

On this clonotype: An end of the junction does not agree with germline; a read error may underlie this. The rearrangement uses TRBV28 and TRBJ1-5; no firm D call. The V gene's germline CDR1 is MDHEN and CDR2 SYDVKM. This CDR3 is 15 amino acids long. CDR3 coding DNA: TGTGCCGGCAGTGTGGGCCCACGGGACAATCAGCCCCAGCATTTT. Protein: CAGSVGPRDNQPQHF.

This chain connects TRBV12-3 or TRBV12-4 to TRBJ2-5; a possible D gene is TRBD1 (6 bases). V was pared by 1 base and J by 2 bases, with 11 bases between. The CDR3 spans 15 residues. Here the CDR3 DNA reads TGTGCCAGCAGTTTAGGGGGACACCAACAAGAGACCCAGTACTTC. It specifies CASSLGGHQQETQYF.

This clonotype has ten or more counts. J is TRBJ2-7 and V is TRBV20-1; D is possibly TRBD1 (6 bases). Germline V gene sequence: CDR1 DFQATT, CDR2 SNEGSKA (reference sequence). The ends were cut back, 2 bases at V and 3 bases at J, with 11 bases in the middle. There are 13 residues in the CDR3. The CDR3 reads CSARSRDIYEQYF. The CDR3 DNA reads TGCAGTGCTAGATCCCGGGACATCTACGAGCAGTACTTC.

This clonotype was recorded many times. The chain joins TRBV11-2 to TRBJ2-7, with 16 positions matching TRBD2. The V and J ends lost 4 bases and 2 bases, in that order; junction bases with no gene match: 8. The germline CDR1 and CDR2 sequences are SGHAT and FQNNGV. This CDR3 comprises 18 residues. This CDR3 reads CASSWGLAGGRSPYEQYF. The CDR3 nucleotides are TGTGCCAGCAGCTGGGGACTAGCGGGAGGGAGATCCCCCTACGAGCAGTACTTC.

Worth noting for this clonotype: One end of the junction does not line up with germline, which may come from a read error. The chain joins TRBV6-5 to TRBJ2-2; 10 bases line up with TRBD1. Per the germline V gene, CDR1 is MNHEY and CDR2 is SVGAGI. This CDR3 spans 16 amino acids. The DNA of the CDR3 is TGTGCCAGCGGTTACGAGACAGGGGGCGACACCGGGGAGCTGTTTTTT. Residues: CASGYETGGDTGELFF.

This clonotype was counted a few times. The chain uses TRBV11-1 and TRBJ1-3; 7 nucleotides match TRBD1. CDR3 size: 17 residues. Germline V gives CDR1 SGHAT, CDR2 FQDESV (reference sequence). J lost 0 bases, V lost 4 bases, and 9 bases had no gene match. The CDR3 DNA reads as TGTGCCAGCAGCTCTTCGGGACAGTTCAACTCTGGAAACACCATATATTTT. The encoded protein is CASSSSGQFNSGNTIYF.

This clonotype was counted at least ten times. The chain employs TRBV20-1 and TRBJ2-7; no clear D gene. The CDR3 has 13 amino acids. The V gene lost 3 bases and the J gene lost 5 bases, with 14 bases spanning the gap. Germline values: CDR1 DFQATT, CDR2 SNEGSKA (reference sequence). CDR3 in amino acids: CSARPAKSHEQYF. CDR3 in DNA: TGCAGTGCTAGGCCCGCCAAGTCCCACGAGCAGTACTTC.